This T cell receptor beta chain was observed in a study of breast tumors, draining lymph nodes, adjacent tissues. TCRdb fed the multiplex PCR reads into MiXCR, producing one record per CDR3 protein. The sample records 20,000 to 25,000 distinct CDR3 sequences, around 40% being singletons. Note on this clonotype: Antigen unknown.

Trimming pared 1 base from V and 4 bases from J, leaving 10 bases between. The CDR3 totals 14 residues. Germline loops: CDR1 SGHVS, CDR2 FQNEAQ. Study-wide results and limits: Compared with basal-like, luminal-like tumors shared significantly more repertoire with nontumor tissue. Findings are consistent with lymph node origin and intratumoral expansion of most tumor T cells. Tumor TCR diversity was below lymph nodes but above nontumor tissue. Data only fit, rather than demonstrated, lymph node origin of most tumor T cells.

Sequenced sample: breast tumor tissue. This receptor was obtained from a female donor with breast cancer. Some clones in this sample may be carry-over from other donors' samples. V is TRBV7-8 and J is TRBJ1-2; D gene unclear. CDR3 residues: CASSLGPAFYGYTF. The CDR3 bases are TGTGCCAGCAGCTTAGGTCCGGCATTCTATGGCTACACCTTC.